Shown below are 23 T cell receptor beta chains from a single sample sequenced in a study of T cells expressing NK-cell markers (dated by TCRdb to the early 2020s). The library was made by 5' RACE. Instrument used: Illumina HiSeq 2000. With the reads reprocessed by TCRdb, a single entry stands for each CDR3 protein sequence and no DNA is reported. The table for this sample records about 190,000 distinct CDR3 sequences. 20% to 25% of the sample goes to the ten largest clones. Sequenced sample: blood T cells: a sorted CD56 or NKG2C T cell subset, CD4+ or CD8+ T cells, or bulk PBMC T cells (not recorded which). The receptors stem from a man aged 18 to 69 in good health.

CDR3 residues: CSAGWASGNYEQYF. The chain has TRBV20-1 and TRBJ2-7; lacking DNA, the TRBD2 call made by TCRdb goes unchecked. The germline CDR1 and CDR2 sequences are DFQATT and SNEGSKA (reference sequence). The CDR3 length is 14 residues.

This chain joins TRBV29-1 and TRBJ1-1. CDR1 is SQVTM and CDR2 is ANQGSEA in the germline V gene. This CDR3 contains 13 residues. CDR3 region: CSVDRPLDTEAFF. Full variable domain (missing parts from reference TRBV29-1 and TRBJ1-1): SAVISQKPSRDICQRGTSLTIQCQVDSQVTMMFWYRQQPGQSLTLIATANQGSEATYESGFVIDKFPISRPNLTFSTLTVSNMSPEDSSIYLCSVDRPLDTEAFFGQGTRLTVV.

The chain recombines TRBV15 with TRBJ2-1; TCRdb lists TRBD2, though no DNA is available to test this call. This CDR3 spans 17 amino acids. Germline V gives CDR1 LNHNV, CDR2 YYDKDF (reference sequence). This chain's CDR3 is CATSRPFHAPSYNEQFF.

The chain combines TRBV13 with TRBJ1-2; TCRdb lists TRBD1, though no DNA is available to test this call. This CDR3 has 15 amino acids. Germline CDR1 PRHDT, CDR2 FYEKMQ (reference sequence). The chain's CDR3 is CASSLGSGVRDGYTF. Filled out from reference TRBV13 and TRBJ1-2, the complete variable domain reads AAGVIQSPRHLIKEKRETATLKCYPIPRHDTVYWYQQGPGQDPQFLISFYEKMQSDKGSIPDRFSAQQFSDYHSELNMSSLELGDSALYFCASSLGSGVRDGYTFGSGTRLTVV.

J is TRBJ2-3 and V is TRBV27; the D gene TCRdb calls, TRBD1, cannot be checked with no DNA. CDR3 length: 16 residues. Per the germline V gene, CDR1 is MNHEY and CDR2 is SMNVEV (reference sequence). The CDR3 loop is CASSFVGAASTDTQYF.

The chain employs TRBV11-2 and TRBJ2-5; TCRdb designates TRBD2, a call that cannot be tested without DNA. The CDR3 has 14 amino acids. Germline-derived CDR1 and CDR2 are SGHAT and FQNNGV. The CDR3 spells CASRRDSTQETQYF.

The rearrangement links TRBV12-3 or TRBV12-4 to TRBJ1-1; TCRdb selects TRBD1, and the lack of DNA leaves this call unchecked. The CDR3 contains 16 residues. The CDR3: CASSLDGGGAYTEAFF.

The chain recombines TRBV7-8 with TRBJ2-1; TCRdb reports TRBD2, a call that lacks DNA to check it against. CDR1 SGHVS and CDR2 FQNEAQ come from the germline V gene. The CDR3 is 14 residues long. The CDR3 here is CASSPLSGNNEQFF.

The chain couples TRBV6-1 to TRBJ2-1; TCRdb's assignment of TRBD2 cannot be checked, as there is no DNA. Germline V CDR1 and CDR2: MNHNS, SASEGT. The CDR3 is 15 residues long. CDR3 residues: CASSESSGSYNEQFF.

J is TRBJ2-7 and V is TRBV2; with no DNA, the TCRdb D assignment of TRBD1 cannot be verified. Germline loops: CDR1 SNHLY, CDR2 FYNNEI. CDR3 length equals 13 residues. CDR3 in amino acids: CARSGGLGYEQYF.

The chain recombines TRBV11-2 with TRBJ2-1; TCRdb picks TRBD2, but there is no DNA to check that call. The V gene's germline CDR1 is SGHAT and CDR2 FQNNGV. The CDR3 has 16 amino acids. The CDR3 sequence is CASTWGGESSYNEQFF. Full variable domain (missing parts from reference TRBV11-2 and TRBJ2-1): EAGVAQSPRYKIIEKRQSVAFWCNPISGHATLYWYQQILGQGPKLLIQFQNNGVVDDSQLPKDRFSAERLKGVDSTLKIQPAKLEDSAVYLCASTWGGESSYNEQFFGPGTRLTVL.

The genes are TRBV5-4 and TRBJ1-2. The germline V gene encodes CDR1 SGHNT and CDR2 YYREEE (reference sequence). This CDR3 has 12 residues. This CDR3 reads CASWAQSGGYTF.

The chain uses TRBV7-2 and TRBJ2-7; the D call of TRBD1 rests on TCRdb alone, since no DNA is present to check it. The germline gives CDR1 SGHTA, CDR2 FQGNSA. CDR3 length: 16 residues. The CDR3 loop reads CASSLYPGTGVDEQYF.

The V and J genes are TRBV12-3 or TRBV12-4 and TRBJ2-3; there is no DNA to check the TCRdb D call of TRBD1. The CDR3 consists of 15 residues. CDR3: CASSSSQGPTDTQYF.

This chain joins TRBV20-1 and TRBJ2-1; TCRdb indicates TRBD2, and absent DNA this call remains unverified. This CDR3 is built from 15 residues. CDR1 DFQATT and CDR2 SNEGSKA come from the germline V gene (reference sequence). The CDR3 loop reads CSARESSGTYNEQFF.

V and J are TRBV2 and TRBJ2-1. The CDR3 is 11 residues long. CDR1 SNHLY and CDR2 FYNNEI come from the germline V gene. The CDR3 spells CASGESYEQFF. Supplemented by reference TRBV2 and TRBJ2-1, the full variable domain reads EPEVTQTPSHQVTQMGQEVILRCVPISNHLYFYWYRQILGQKVEFLVSFYNNEISEKSEIFDDQFSVERPDGSNFTLKIRSTKLEDSAMYFCASGESYEQFFGPGTRLTVL.

The J gene is TRBJ2-1, the V gene TRBV11-1. This CDR3 has 15 amino acids. In germline, CDR1 is SGHAT, CDR2 FQDESV (reference sequence). The CDR3 sequence: CASSLGRGAFNEQFF.

This chain uses TRBV11-2 with TRBJ2-1; TCRdb's D call of TRBD2 is untestable without DNA. The germline V gene encodes CDR1 SGHAT and CDR2 FQNNGV. This CDR3 comprises 15 residues. The CDR3 region is CASSFWTRGGNEQFF.

The chain combines TRBV2 with TRBJ1-4; there is no DNA to check the TCRdb D call of TRBD1. Germline-derived CDR1 and CDR2 are SNHLY and FYNNEI. The CDR3 runs 15 residues. CDR3 sequence: CASSEEGAPNEKLFF.

The chain combines TRBV4-2 with TRBJ2-1; TCRdb designates TRBD2, a call that cannot be tested without DNA. This CDR3 spans 17 amino acids. Germline V CDR1 and CDR2: LGHNA, YNFKEQ. This CDR3 is CASSPLPGLGSYNEQFF.

V usage is TRBV20-1 and J usage is TRBJ1-1; there is no DNA to check the TCRdb D call of TRBD1. Germline lookup yields CDR1 DFQATT and CDR2 SNEGSKA (reference sequence). The CDR3 loop spans 14 amino acids. This CDR3 is CSAREGVGDTEAFF.

The CDR3 sequence: CASSRPSKNIQYF. The gene calls are TRBV12-3 or TRBV12-4 and TRBJ2-4. The CDR3 is 13 residues long.

V gene TRBV2 combines with J gene TRBJ2-7; TCRdb gives TRBD1 as the D gene, but with no DNA this cannot be confirmed. In germline, CDR1 is SNHLY, CDR2 FYNNEI. The CDR3 contains 14 residues. The CDR3 here is CASRNLDRTYEQYF.